Presented here are 31 T cell receptor beta chains from one specimen sequenced in a study of T cell repertoires in cytomegalovirus infection. TCRdb fed the reads into MiXCR, producing one record per CDR3 protein. The top ten hold under 2% of the sample, which has approximately 240,000 distinct CDR3 sequences, roughly an eighth seen once. Sequencing was done on a sample of PBMCs. The origin of the receptors is a human donor in good health (CMV status not recorded). Some clones in this sample may be carry-over from other donors' samples.

The V and J genes are TRBV6-6 and TRBJ1-6, with D possibly matching TRBD1 (6 bases). Germline V CDR1 and CDR2: MNHNY, SVGAGI (reference sequence). V gave up 7 bases and J gave up 6 bases, with 10 bases separating them. The CDR3 spans 13 residues. Here the CDR3 DNA reads TGTGCCAGCAAGGACAGTCGTAATTCACCCCTCCACTTT. Translation: CASKDSRNSPLHF.

In its sample, this clonotype was seen many times. This chain uses TRBV7-2 with TRBJ1-6, with D hard to call. With 4 bases removed from V and 0 bases from J, the gap between germline ends came to 13 bases. From germline, CDR1 is SGHTA and CDR2 FQGNSA. The CDR3 consists of 17 residues. For the CDR3, the DNA is TGTGCCAGCAGCTCAGACCTACTGAGCTCCTATAATTCACCCCTCCACTTT. The encoded protein is CASSSDLLSSYNSPLHF.

This clonotype has ten or more counts. The rearrangement uses TRBV5-4 and TRBJ2-1; 11 nucleotides line up with TRBD2. Unmatched junction bases numbered 10, after V lost 2 bases and J lost 6 bases. The CDR3 spans 17 residues. The germline gives CDR1 SGHNT, CDR2 YYREEE (reference sequence). CDR3 bases: TGTGCCAGCAGCTTTCCCGGGACTAGCGGAGCTCTCAATGAGCAGTTCTTC. As protein: CASSFPGTSGALNEQFF.

This clonotype appeared many times. V is TRBV7-8 and J is TRBJ2-7; D call uncertain. The CDR3 has 14 residues. Trimming removed 1 base at V and 1 base at J, with 8 bases between. In germline, CDR1 is SGHVS, CDR2 FQNEAQ. The CDR3: CASSLGPTSYEQYF. For the CDR3, the DNA is TGTGCCAGCAGCTTAGGCCCCACATCCTACGAGCAGTACTTC.

The chain recombines TRBV5-6 with TRBJ1-1; possibly TRBD1 for D (6 bases). Per the germline V gene, CDR1 is SGHDT and CDR2 is YYEEEE. The CDR3 consists of 13 residues. Trimming took 0 bases from V and 10 from J, leaving 13 bases between them. The CDR3 region has the DNA TGTGCCAGCAGCTTGGAGGGGGTGATTGGAGCTTTCTTT. It yields the protein CASSLEGVIGAFF. Using reference TRBV5-6 and TRBJ1-1 for the parts outside the CDR3, the full variable domain is DAGVTQSPTHLIKTRGQQVTLRCSPKSGHDTVSWYQQALGQGPQFIFQYYEEEERQRGNFPDRFSGHQFPNYSSELNVNALLLGDSALYLCASSLEGVIGAFFGQGTRLTVV.

This clonotype was detected ten times or more. The chain has TRBV5-1 and TRBJ2-1, with 11 positions matching TRBD2. Germline V gene lookup returns CDR1 SGHRS and CDR2 YFSETQ. The CDR3 runs to 16 residues. V dropped 4 bases and J dropped 6; count of bases not matched to a gene: 9. The CDR3 region has the DNA TGCGCCAGCAGCAGGACTAGCGGGCTCCAAAGCAATGAGCAGTTCTTC. Amino acid sequence: CASSRTSGLQSNEQFF.

There are a few counts of this clonotype. This chain uses TRBV19 with TRBJ2-3; tentative D call: TRBD2 (6 bases). Trimming took 3 bases from V and 6 from J, leaving 10 bases between them. This CDR3 has 13 residues. In germline, CDR1 is LNHDA, CDR2 SQIVND (reference sequence). The CDR3 protein is CASSILRGDTQYF. The CDR3 bases are TGTGCCAGTAGTATTCTCCGGGGGGATACGCAGTATTTT. The variable domain in full, completed from reference TRBV19 and TRBJ2-3, reads DGGITQSPKYLFRKEGQNVTLSCEQNLNHDAMYWYRQDPGQGLRLIYYSQIVNDFQKGDIAEGYSVSREKKESFPLTVTSAQKNPTAFYLCASSILRGDTQYFGPGTRLTVL.

This clonotype was found a few times. V gene TRBV20-1 combines with J gene TRBJ1-5, with a possible D match to TRBD1 (6 bases). V was trimmed by 4 bases and J by 3 bases, leaving 10 bases between them. The CDR3 has 13 residues. CDR1 and CDR2 (germline): DFQATT, SNEGSKA (reference sequence). The CDR3 loop reads CSATTGPNQPQHF. CDR3 nucleotide sequence: TGCAGTGCTACTACAGGGCCCAATCAGCCCCAGCATTTT.

This clonotype was counted at least ten times. This chain uses TRBV7-8 with TRBJ1-1; D not certain. This CDR3 is built from 15 residues. Germline V gives CDR1 SGHVS, CDR2 FQNEAQ. Trimming left V 3 bases short and J 3 bases short, with 14 bases between. DNA for the CDR3: TGTGCCAGCAGCTTCCAGTCCACTACCGACACTGAAGCTTTCTTT. Protein sequence: CASSFQSTTDTEAFF.

This clonotype was seen repeatedly, ten times or more. The CDR3 sequence is CASSLTLGLGYEQYF. The CDR3 nucleotides are TGTGCCAGCAGCCTAACCTTGGGGTTGGGCTACGAGCAGTACTTC. This sequence joins TRBV7-2 and TRBJ2-7; D is unclear. V lost 5 bases, J lost 3 bases, and 17 bases lay in between. The CDR3 runs 15 residues. Germline CDR1 SGHTA, CDR2 FQGNSA.

This chain uses TRBV7-2 with TRBJ1-1, with D tentatively TRBD1 (5 bases). The CDR3 is made up of 15 amino acids. V lost 5 bases to trimming and J lost 5 bases, with 18 bases between them. The V gene's germline CDR1 is SGHTA and CDR2 FQGNSA. The CDR3: CASSGEAGGGTEAFF. The DNA for the CDR3 is TGTGCCAGCAGCGGCGAGGCGGGGGGTGGGACTGAAGCTTTCTTT.

The chain's CDR3 is CASSQDWGVNTEAFF. CDR3 nucleotide sequence: TGTGCCAGCAGCCAAGATTGGGGCGTGAACACTGAAGCTTTCTTT. The rearrangement uses TRBV4-2 and TRBJ1-1; a weak D match, TRBD1 (5 bases). Germline CDR1 is LGHNA and CDR2 is YNFKEQ. The CDR3 extends over 15 amino acids. Trimming removed 0 bases at V and 0 bases at J, with 8 bases between.

The genes are TRBV5-5 and TRBJ1-2, with D perhaps TRBD1 (6 bases). CDR1 and CDR2 from the germline V gene are SGHKS and YYEKEE (reference sequence). The CDR3 covers 15 residues. The V end lost 3 bases, the J end lost 1 base, and 13 bases lay between the germline ends. The CDR3 bases are TGTGCCAGCAGCTCGGGACATGGGAGTAACTATGGCTACACCTTC. Translated: CASSSGHGSNYGYTF.

A few counts support this clonotype. The V and J genes are TRBV20-1 and TRBJ2-1; TRBD2 matches 12 bases. Germline loops: CDR1 DFQATT, CDR2 SNEGSKA (reference sequence). This CDR3 has 15 amino acids. The junction had 7 bases not matched to a gene; V was cut back by 3 bases and J by 7 bases. Written as DNA, the CDR3 is TGCAGTGCTAGGGACCTAGCGGGGGGGCTTAATGAGCAGTTCTTC. Its translation: CSARDLAGGLNEQFF.

The gene calls are TRBV6-8 and TRBJ1-1; D possibly corresponds to TRBD1 (6 bases). V lost 6 bases and J 3 bases, leaving 20 bases between the germline ends. The CDR3 is 16 residues long. Per germline, CDR1 MNHGY and CDR2 SAAAGT. The CDR3 DNA reads as TGTGCCAGCAGATACCACCCCGTGGGGGCCGACACTGAAGCTTTCTTT. As protein: CASRYHPVGADTEAFF.

This clonotype was counted ten times or more. The V gene is TRBV7-2, the J gene TRBJ2-1, with D perhaps matching TRBD2 (7 bases). Germline CDR1 and CDR2: SGHTA and FQGNSA. Trimming cost V 4 bases and J 0 bases, with 13 bases left between them. This CDR3 spans 16 amino acids. The CDR3 sequence: CASSSRGAYSYNEQFF. The CDR3 DNA sequence: TGTGCCAGCAGCTCCCGGGGGGCTTACTCCTACAATGAGCAGTTCTTC.

At least ten counts were recorded for this clonotype. The chain has TRBV7-2 and TRBJ1-4; possible D gene TRBD1, 6 bases. This CDR3 region has 14 residues. Per the germline V gene, CDR1 is SGHTA and CDR2 is FQGNSA. With 5 bases removed from V and 1 base from J, the gap between germline ends came to 8 bases. DNA for the CDR3: TGTGCCAGCAGCCTGGACAGAACTAATGAAAAACTGTTTTTT. Amino acids: CASSLDRTNEKLFF.

The chain joins TRBV6-6 to TRBJ2-3; TRBD2 aligns across 11 bases. Germline V gene sequence: CDR1 MNHNY, CDR2 SVGAGI (reference sequence). The CDR3 runs to 17 residues. V was clipped by 6 bases and J by 0 bases; unmatched bases: 8. The CDR3 DNA reads as TGTGCCAGCAGCCCTGGACTAGCGGGTAGTAGCACAGATACGCAGTATTTT. Its protein is CASSPGLAGSSTDTQYF.

The chain combines TRBV14 with TRBJ2-1; D may be TRBD2 (5 bases). Germline CDR1 and CDR2: SGHDN and FVKESK. Trimming shortened V by 4 bases and J by 0 bases, and 10 bases separated the two germline ends. This CDR3 has 15 amino acids. The DNA for the CDR3 is TGTGCCAGCAGCCTGACTATATCCTCCTACAATGAGCAGTTCTTC. This sequence encodes CASSLTISSYNEQFF. Filled out from reference TRBV14 and TRBJ2-1, the complete variable domain reads EAGVTQFPSHSVIEKGQTVTLRCDPISGHDNLYWYRRVMGKEIKFLLHFVKESKQDESGMPNNRFLAERTGGTYSTLKVQPAELEDSGVYFCASSLTISSYNEQFFGPGTRLTVL.

This clonotype was observed at least ten times. CDR3 DNA: TGTGCCAGCACCGGGACAGGACCCAGGAACACTGAAGCTTTCTTT. Translation gives CASTGTGPRNTEAFF. The V and J genes are TRBV19 and TRBJ1-1; 8 bases are shared with TRBD1. Germline V CDR1 and CDR2: LNHDA, SQIVND (reference sequence). With V trimmed by 9 bases and J by 1 base, 10 bases remained unmatched. The CDR3 spans 15 residues.

J is TRBJ1-1 and V is TRBV29-1, with D perhaps TRBD1 (6 bases). V lost 7 bases to trimming and J lost 6 bases, with 21 bases between them. Germline V CDR1 and CDR2: SQVTM, ANQGSEA. This CDR3 is built from 14 residues. As DNA, the CDR3 is TGCAGCGCTGTGCTTCCTCAGGGGAGTGCTGAAGCTTTCTTT. It encodes CSAVLPQGSAEAFF.

This clonotype was seen only a few times. The chain links TRBV5-1 to TRBJ2-3; 7 nucleotides match TRBD2. With V trimmed by 4 bases and J by 3 bases, 11 bases remained unmatched. CDR1 is SGHRS and CDR2 is YFSETQ in the germline V gene. The CDR3 covers 16 residues. CDR3 amino acids: CASSTGFGLGTDTQYF. The CDR3 DNA follows: TGCGCCAGCAGCACCGGTTTTGGACTAGGGACAGATACGCAGTATTTT.

CDR3 in amino acids: CASSLSRLAGQETQYF. The CDR3 DNA sequence: TGTGCCAGCAGCCTATCGCGACTAGCGGGGCAAGAGACCCAGTACTTC. The chain employs TRBV3-1 and TRBJ2-5, with TRBD2 matching 11 bases. The trim removed 4 bases at V and 2 bases at J, leaving 6 bases unmatched. Germline V gives CDR1 LGHDT, CDR2 YNNKEL (reference sequence). The CDR3 has 16 amino acids.

This clonotype appeared a few times. The chain links TRBV6-2 or TRBV6-3 to TRBJ2-1; 9 bases align to TRBD2. The germline V gene encodes CDR1 MNHEY and CDR2 SVGEGT. Trimming cost V 6 bases and J 4 bases; bases outside gene matches: 7. The CDR3 contains 15 residues. CDR3 in amino acids: CASSLGLANYNEQFF. Here the CDR3 DNA reads TGTGCCAGCAGCCTTGGACTAGCGAATTACAATGAGCAGTTCTTC.

This sequence joins TRBV12-3 or TRBV12-4 and TRBJ2-7; 9 nucleotides line up with TRBD1. The CDR3 runs to 13 residues. Trimming took 3 bases from V and 6 from J; bases not matched to a gene: 3. Written as DNA, the CDR3 is TGTGCCAGCAGTTTGGGGACAGGGTTCGAGCAGTACTTC. Its protein product is CASSLGTGFEQYF.

This chain connects TRBV2 to TRBJ2-1; D may correspond to TRBD1 or TRBD2 (5 bases each). The CDR3 contains 14 residues. Trimming stripped 6 bases from V and 6 bases from J, with 15 bases between. CDR1 SNHLY and CDR2 FYNNEI come from the germline V gene. This CDR3 is CASRDGTTLNEQFF. The CDR3 DNA reads as TGTGCCAGCAGGGACGGGACCACCCTCAATGAGCAGTTCTTC.

The V gene is TRBV19, the J gene TRBJ2-2; 14 bases are shared with TRBD2. The CDR3 is made up of 16 amino acids. V dropped 5 bases and J dropped 6; count of bases not matched to a gene: 5. The germline V gene has CDR1 LNHDA and CDR2 SQIVND (reference sequence). DNA for the CDR3: TGTGCCAGTAGTTTACCGGGACTAGCGGGAGCCGGGGAGCTGTTTTTT. This codes for CASSLPGLAGAGELFF.

This clonotype was observed at least ten times. The chain employs TRBV19 and TRBJ2-3; the D is unclear. Per germline, CDR1 LNHDA and CDR2 SQIVND (reference sequence). Deletions cut 3 bases from V and 2 bases from J, with 6 bases between. This CDR3 has 13 amino acids. The CDR3 DNA follows: TGTGCCAGTAGTATTGGTAACACAGATACGCAGTATTTT. Protein product: CASSIGNTDTQYF. The entire variable domain, with the rest obtained from reference TRBV19 and TRBJ2-3, is as follows: DGGITQSPKYLFRKEGQNVTLSCEQNLNHDAMYWYRQDPGQGLRLIYYSQIVNDFQKGDIAEGYSVSREKKESFPLTVTSAQKNPTAFYLCASSIGNTDTQYFGPGTRLTVL.

This chain links TRBV20-1 with TRBJ2-4; D unclear. The CDR3 extends over 15 amino acids. Trimming cost V 3 bases and J 4 bases, with 16 bases left between them. Germline V gene sequence: CDR1 DFQATT, CDR2 SNEGSKA (reference sequence). The CDR3 sequence: CSASVQGFGKNIQYF. DNA of the CDR3: TGCAGTGCTAGTGTCCAAGGGTTCGGAAAAAACATTCAGTACTTC.

This clonotype was found many times. CDR3 loop: CASSRLAGGRNEQFF. DNA of the CDR3: TGTGCCAGCAGCCGACTAGCGGGGGGGCGCAATGAGCAGTTCTTC. The rearrangement joins TRBV7-2 to TRBJ2-1, with 14 nucleotides matching TRBD2. The CDR3 runs to 15 residues. CDR1 and CDR2 (germline): SGHTA, FQGNSA. V dropped 5 bases and J dropped 6; count of bases not matched to a gene: 3.

This clonotype was seen ten or more times. The chain uses TRBV6-2 or TRBV6-3 and TRBJ2-2; TRBD1 matches at 10 bases. Trimming removed 9 bases from V and 7 bases from J; junction bases left unmatched: 11. CDR1 and CDR2 from the germline V gene are MNHEY and SVGEGT. The CDR3 sequence is 15 residues long. In DNA, the CDR3 is TGTGCCAGTTCTACCGGGACAGGGGTTATCGGGGAGCTGTTTTTT. This translates into CASSTGTGVIGELFF.